Below, 16 T cell receptor beta chains from the same sample are listed, as sequenced in a study of cytomegalovirus exposure and HLA in healthy donors. Primers: 60 Vbeta forward and 13 Jbeta reverse. Produced via immunoSEQ multiplex PCR; TCRdb's table is partial and in-frame only. The table has 200,000 to 250,000 clones, 70% to 80% seen once. What was sequenced was PBMCs. The receptor source for this set is a male donor in good health and CMV-seronegative.

This clone was counted between two and nine times. This rearrangement joins TRBV10-2 to TRBJ1-1; tentatively, D is TRBD1 (6 bases). This CDR3 is built from 14 residues. Trimming took off 3 bases at V and 6 bases at J, with 14 bases between the two ends. Germline values: CDR1 WSHSY, CDR2 SAAADI. The CDR3 DNA reads TGCGCCAGCAGTGACCCGACAGGTAGGGCTGAAGCTTTCTTT. The encoded protein is CASSDPTGRAEAFF.

The chain links TRBV5-6 to TRBJ1-1; a possible D gene is TRBD1 (5 bases). The V end lost 2 bases, the J end lost 4 bases, and 12 bases lay between the germline ends. Germline V gene lookup returns CDR1 SGHDT and CDR2 YYEEEE. CDR3 size: 14 residues. CDR3: CASSFRALSTEAFF. CDR3 coding DNA: TGTGCCAGCAGCTTCAGGGCTCTGAGCACTGAAGCTTTCTTT.

This clone was seen only a few times. The rearrangement uses TRBV19 and TRBJ2-3; tentatively, D is TRBD2 (6 bases). There are 15 residues in the CDR3. The germline V gene has CDR1 LNHDA and CDR2 SQIVND (reference sequence). Trimming removed 6 bases from V and 0 bases from J, with 13 bases in between. The CDR3 coding sequence is TGTGCCAGTAGGGGCAAGGGACTGAGCACAGATACGCAGTATTTT. Translating gives CASRGKGLSTDTQYF.

This clone showed up just once. The gene calls are TRBV11-3 and TRBJ1-5; maybe TRBD1 (6 bases). CDR3 length: 16 residues. V was clipped by 3 bases and J by 2 bases, with 14 bases between them. In germline, CDR1 is SGHNT, CDR2 YENEEA. The CDR3 region is CASSFQGTSGNQPQHF. The DNA for the CDR3 is TGTGCCAGCAGCTTCCAGGGGACCTCAGGCAATCAGCCCCAGCATTTT.

V is TRBV5-1 and J is TRBJ2-5; 7 nucleotides line up with TRBD1. This CDR3 has 13 amino acids. The germline V gene has CDR1 SGHRS and CDR2 YFSETQ. V shed 0 bases and J 13 bases; nucleotides not matched to a gene: 9. The CDR3: CASSLGTGDRWYF. For the CDR3, the DNA is TGCGCCAGCAGCTTGGGAACAGGGGACCGGTGGTACTTC.

The V and J genes are TRBV9 and TRBJ1-2; 7 bases fit TRBD1. The V and J ends lost 0 bases and 7 bases, in that order; junction bases with no gene match: 6. Germline values: CDR1 SGDLS, CDR2 YYNGEE. CDR3 length equals 14 residues. In DNA form, the CDR3 reads TGTGCCAGCAGCGTAGCTCAGACAGGGAGTGGCTACACCTTC. Protein sequence: CASSVAQTGSGYTF.

The CDR3 nucleotides are TGCGCCAGCAGTCAATCGTTTGACAGACAGGAGAGGCACGAGCAGTACTTC. Amino acid sequence: CASSQSFDRQERHEQYF. The chain links TRBV23-1 to TRBJ2-7; D perhaps matches TRBD1 (6 bases). TRBV23-1 is an open reading frame, and its role is uncertain. The CDR3 is 17 residues long. V lost 0 bases, J lost 5 bases, and 20 bases lay in between.

This chain connects TRBV18 to TRBJ2-3; perhaps TRBD2 as D (6 bases). The CDR3 has 13 amino acids. CDR1 and CDR2 (germline): KGHSH, LQKENI. The ends were cut back, 5 bases at V and 3 bases at J, with 9 bases in the middle. The CDR3 DNA sequence: TGTGCCAGCTCATCGGGGGTTACAGATACGCAGTATTTT. It encodes CASSSGVTDTQYF.

The chain is built from TRBV19 and TRBJ1-1; possibly TRBD1 for D (6 bases). V dropped 7 bases and J dropped 5 bases, with 20 bases sitting between them. The CDR3 is 15 residues long. Germline values: CDR1 LNHDA, CDR2 SQIVND (reference sequence). The CDR3 is CASIRQGYARTEAFF. DNA of the CDR3: TGTGCCAGTATTAGGCAGGGGTACGCGAGGACTGAAGCTTTCTTT.

The J gene is TRBJ2-7, the V gene TRBV29-1, with 8 bases lining up with TRBD1. Germline V gene data show CDR1 as SQVTM and CDR2 as ANQGSEA. The length of the CDR3 is 14 residues. Trimming took 5 bases from V and 0 from J; bases not matched to a gene: 6. CDR3 sequence (DNA): TGCAGCGTTTTGGACAGGGTTAGCTCCTACGAGCAGTACTTC. Translating gives CSVLDRVSSYEQYF.

The chain joins TRBV7-2 to TRBJ1-4; 7 bases match TRBD1. The CDR3 is 15 residues long. Germline loops: CDR1 SGHTA, CDR2 FQGNSA. The ends lost 8 bases at V and 5 bases at J; junction bases unmatched: 11. This CDR3 is CASRQTGSGNEKLFF. CDR3 in DNA: TGTGCCAGCCGACAGACAGGGAGCGGGAATGAAAAACTGTTTTTT.

This chain joins TRBV2 and TRBJ2-5, with a possible D match to TRBD2 (6 bases). CDR1 is SNHLY and CDR2 is FYNNEI in the germline V gene. The CDR3 is made up of 14 amino acids. The V and J ends lost 8 bases and 5 bases respectively, with 18 bases between them. The CDR3 DNA reads as TGTGCCAGCGGTGGCGGGACCTCGCCGGAGACCCAGTACTTC. Residues: CASGGGTSPETQYF.

This clone occurred a few times. The chain couples TRBV5-1 to TRBJ2-5; D is undetermined. CDR1 and CDR2 from the germline V gene are SGHRS and YFSETQ. The CDR3 is made up of 12 amino acids. V gave up 0 bases and J gave up 4 bases, with 4 bases separating them. CDR3 protein: CASSLAVETQYF. CDR3 DNA sequence: TGCGCCAGCAGCTTGGCCGTAGAGACCCAGTACTTC.

The J gene is TRBJ2-3, the V gene TRBV7-2; D remains ambiguous. CDR1 SGHTA and CDR2 FQGNSA come from the germline V gene. Trimming left V 3 bases short and J 1 base short, with 5 bases between. The CDR3 covers 13 residues. The CDR3 coding sequence is TGTGCCAGCAGCTTCCGCGGCACAGATACGCAGTATTTT. Its protein product is CASSFRGTDTQYF.

This rearrangement joins TRBV18 to TRBJ1-5; a possible D gene is TRBD1 (6 bases). Germline V CDR1 and CDR2: KGHSH, LQKENI. CDR3 length equals 15 residues. Trimming took 5 bases from V and 9 from J, leaving 20 bases between them. The DNA for the CDR3 is TGTGCCAGCTCAGCCCTTCGACAGGATTTGGGGCCCCAGCATTTT. Protein product: CASSALRQDLGPQHF.

This sequence joins TRBV27 and TRBJ2-7; D possibly corresponds to TRBD1 (5 bases). The germline CDR1 and CDR2 sequences are MNHEY and SMNVEV (reference sequence). This CDR3 is built from 14 residues. Trimming removed 0 bases from V and 3 bases from J, with 9 bases in between. The CDR3: CASSLSAGYYEQYF. DNA for the CDR3: TGTGCCAGCAGTTTATCAGCAGGGTACTACGAGCAGTACTTC.